This T cell receptor (beta chain) came from a study of T cell changes during pregnancy in multiple sclerosis (dated by TCRdb to about 2019). Some background on the complete study: In women with multiple sclerosis, the researchers looked at how the T cell repertoire shifted as pregnancy progressed.

The receptor library was made with the immunoSEQ multiplex PCR assay. What TCRdb holds here is the immuneACCESS table cut down to in-frame rearrangements. Part of the clones is not present; checked against another copy, under half of the missing clones reflect an unresolved V gene, and the others are unexplained. For this sample the table gives about 110,000 clones, of which roughly 92% were detected only once. Roughly 1.4% of the sample rests with the top ten. Turning to this clone: The target of this receptor is not known. Base-call qualities are not available, and no considerably larger clone is one nucleotide away.

The germline V gene encodes CDR1 MNHEY and CDR2 SMNVEV (reference sequence). V has 1 base trimmed and J has 3 bases trimmed; junction bases matching no gene number 15. Reading from cysteine to phenylalanine, the CDR3 counts 18 amino acids. Only the CDR3 DNA stays, 54 bases, in frame from base 1. The input for sequencing was peripheral blood, taken in the third trimester of pregnancy. This receptor was identified in a female donor with multiple sclerosis, enrolled in a pregnancy study. The rearrangement joined TRBV27 to TRBJ2-7, with 7 middle bases fitting TRBD1. For the CDR3, the sequence is CASSLLSAARQGIYEQYF. The base sequence is TGTGCCAGCAGTTTATTATCGGCAGCGCGACAGGGTATCTACGAGCAGTACTTC.